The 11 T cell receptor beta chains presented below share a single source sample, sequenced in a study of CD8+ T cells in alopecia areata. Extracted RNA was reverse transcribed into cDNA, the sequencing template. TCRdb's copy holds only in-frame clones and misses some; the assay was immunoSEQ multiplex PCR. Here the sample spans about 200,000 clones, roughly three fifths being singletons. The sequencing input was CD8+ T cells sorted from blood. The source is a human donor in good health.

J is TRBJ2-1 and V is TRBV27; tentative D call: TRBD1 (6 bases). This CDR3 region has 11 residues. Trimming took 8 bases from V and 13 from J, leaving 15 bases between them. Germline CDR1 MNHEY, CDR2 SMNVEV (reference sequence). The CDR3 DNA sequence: TGTGCCAGCTCCTCAGAGGGGGAACAGTTCTTC. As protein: CASSSEGEQFF.

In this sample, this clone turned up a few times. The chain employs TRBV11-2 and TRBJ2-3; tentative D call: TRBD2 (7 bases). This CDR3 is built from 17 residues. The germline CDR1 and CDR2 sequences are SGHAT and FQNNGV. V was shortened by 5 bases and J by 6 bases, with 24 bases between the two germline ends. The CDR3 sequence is CASSPALRGGLLDTQYF. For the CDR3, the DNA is TGTGCCAGCAGCCCCGCTTTGAGGGGGGGCCTGTTGGATACGCAGTATTTT.

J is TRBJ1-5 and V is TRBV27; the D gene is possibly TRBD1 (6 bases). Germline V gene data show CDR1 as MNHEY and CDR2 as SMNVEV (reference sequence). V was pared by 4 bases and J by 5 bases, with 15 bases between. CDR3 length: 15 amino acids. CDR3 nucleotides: TGTGCCAGCAGTTCCTATTTGGACAGATATCAGCCCCAGCATTTT. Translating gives CASSSYLDRYQPQHF.

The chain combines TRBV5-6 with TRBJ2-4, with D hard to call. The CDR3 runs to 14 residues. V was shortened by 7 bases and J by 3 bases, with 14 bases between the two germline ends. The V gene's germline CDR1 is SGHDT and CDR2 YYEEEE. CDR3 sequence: CASSLWADKNIQYF. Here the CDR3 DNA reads TGTGCCAGCTCCCTATGGGCAGACAAAAACATTCAGTACTTC.

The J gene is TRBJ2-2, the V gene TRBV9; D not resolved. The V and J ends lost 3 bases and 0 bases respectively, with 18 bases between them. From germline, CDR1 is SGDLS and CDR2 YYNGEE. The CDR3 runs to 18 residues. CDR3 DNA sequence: TGTGCCAGCAGCGCATTCGGCCTTCCAAAACCGAACACCGGGGAGCTGTTTTTT. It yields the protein CASSAFGLPKPNTGELFF.

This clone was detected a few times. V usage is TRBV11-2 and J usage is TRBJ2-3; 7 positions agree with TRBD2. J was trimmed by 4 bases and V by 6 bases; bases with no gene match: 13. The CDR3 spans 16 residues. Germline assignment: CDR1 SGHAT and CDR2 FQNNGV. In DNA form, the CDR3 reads TGTGCCAGCAGTTCTCCACACCGACTAGCCCCAGATACGCAGTATTTT. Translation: CASSSPHRLAPDTQYF.

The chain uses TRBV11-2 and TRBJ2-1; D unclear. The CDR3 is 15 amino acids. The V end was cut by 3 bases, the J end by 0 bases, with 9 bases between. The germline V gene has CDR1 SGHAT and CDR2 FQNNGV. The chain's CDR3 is CASSFESNSYNEQFF. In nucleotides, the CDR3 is TGTGCCAGCAGCTTCGAGAGTAACTCCTACAATGAGCAGTTCTTC.

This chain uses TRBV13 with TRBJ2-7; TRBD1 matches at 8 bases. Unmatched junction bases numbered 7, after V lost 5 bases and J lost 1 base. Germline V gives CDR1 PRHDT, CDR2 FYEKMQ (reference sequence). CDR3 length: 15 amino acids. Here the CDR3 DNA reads TGTGCCAGCAGCCCTATCGACAGGGGTTCCTACGAGCAGTACTTC. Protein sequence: CASSPIDRGSYEQYF.

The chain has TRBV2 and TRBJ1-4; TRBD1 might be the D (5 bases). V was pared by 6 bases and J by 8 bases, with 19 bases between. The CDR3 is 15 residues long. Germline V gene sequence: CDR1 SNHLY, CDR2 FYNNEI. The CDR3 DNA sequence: TGTGCCAGCAGGCTTCCGGGACTTGAGTCGGAAAAACTGTTTTTT. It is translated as CASRLPGLESEKLFF.

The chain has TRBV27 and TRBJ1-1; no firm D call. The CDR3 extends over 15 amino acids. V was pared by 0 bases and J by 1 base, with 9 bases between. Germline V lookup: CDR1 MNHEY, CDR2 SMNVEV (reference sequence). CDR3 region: CASSLSFSGNTEAFF. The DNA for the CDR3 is TGTGCCAGCAGTTTATCATTTTCCGGGAACACTGAAGCTTTCTTT.

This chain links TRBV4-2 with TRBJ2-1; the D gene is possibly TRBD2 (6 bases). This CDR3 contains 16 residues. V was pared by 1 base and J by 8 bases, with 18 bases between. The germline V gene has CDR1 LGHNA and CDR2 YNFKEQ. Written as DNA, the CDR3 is TGTGCCAGCAGCCAAGGCGCCGGGACCGGGAGCGATGAGCAGTTCTTC. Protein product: CASSQGAGTGSDEQFF.